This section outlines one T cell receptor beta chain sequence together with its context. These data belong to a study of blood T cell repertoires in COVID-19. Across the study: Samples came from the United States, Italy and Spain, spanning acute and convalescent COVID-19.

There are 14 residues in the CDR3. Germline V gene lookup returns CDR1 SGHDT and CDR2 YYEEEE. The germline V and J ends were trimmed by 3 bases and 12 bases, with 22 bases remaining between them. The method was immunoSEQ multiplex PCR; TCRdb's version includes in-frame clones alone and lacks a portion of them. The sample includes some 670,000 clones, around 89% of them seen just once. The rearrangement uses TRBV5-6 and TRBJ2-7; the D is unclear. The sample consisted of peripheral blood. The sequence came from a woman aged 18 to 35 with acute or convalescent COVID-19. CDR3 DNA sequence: TGTGCCAGCAGCTCCCTCCCCGGGTATAGTGTGTTGTACTTC. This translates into CASSSLPGYSVLYF.